A selection of T cell receptor beta chains follows, all from one sample in a study of Ad26.COV2.S vaccination and SARS-CoV-2 variants. Here immunoSEQ multiplex PCR was the method, and the copy in TCRdb shows in-frame clones only, minus some. The table shows nearly 400,000 clones, with around nine tenths occurring only once. This sample comprised peripheral blood, obtained in a trial of Ad26.COV2.S vaccine versus placebo. Source of these receptors: a person aged 18-65 years who received the Ad26.COV2.S COVID-19 vaccine or a placebo. Both conserved end residues are trimmed from each CDR3.

>TRBV5-1
ASSLRRLFGYGYT
>TRBV6-1
ASSEGTGSSYEQY
>TRBV10-2
ASSDQGYGNTEAF
>TRBV30
AWSVQGNRGEQF
>TRBV15
ATSKVGIIGELF
>TRBV7-8
ASSLRLAGGGEQY
>TRBV7-8
ASSLLRTATGTSGRKDTQY
>TRBV27
ASSSMWTGRYSYNEQF
>TRBV19
ASSIQVPYEQY
>TRBV29-1
SVARVSYEQY
>TRBV14
ASSPPGVRTTETQY
>TRBV5-1
ASSLGQGLIYEQY
>TRBV15
ATSRPRTGDYEQY
>TRBV6-1
ASSERGGLGYEQY
>TRBV12-2
ASRLGDDSNQPQH
>TRBV5-1
ASSLREIQPQH
>TRBV2
ASSGTGGGQPQH
>TRBV27
ASSFSQGALNGYT
>TRBV7-8
ASSLVDAPSNQPQH
>TRBV10-3
AISREVGTSPEAF
>TRBV5-6
ASSSRLAGGVQY
>TRBV19
ASSIAGKLN
>TRBV19
ASSPLTGAGGSYNEQF
>TRBV9
ASSVGGGGPGELF
>TRBV5-1
ASRSGGGKPNYGYT
>TRBV28
ASSPSGRKGDTQY
>TRBV4-2
ASSQLEGRGYT
>TRBV7-2
ASQATSGYEQY
>TRBV6-6
ASSYLSAQETQY
>TRBV9
ASWGNQPQH
>TRBV6-5
ASREGLAGGFFF
>TRBV12-3/TRBV12-4
ASSLQGAYGYT
>TRBV12-3/TRBV12-4
ASSSPIQETQY
>TRBV7-2
ASSYGYYEQY
>TRBV6-2/TRBV6-3
ASSYSATTQETQY
>TRBV28
ASTFGATGNTEAF
>TRBV11-2
ASSRMGAYGYT
>TRBV12-3/TRBV12-4
ASSAPGTEAF
>TRBV12-3/TRBV12-4
ASSRVSTDTQY
>TRBV30
AWSHPGDQY
>TRBV6-5
ASSLSAPNNEQF
>TRBV10-1
ASSQPLQGPDGYT
>TRBV28
ASRSSGSKETQY
>TRBV2
ASSEGRAEGERDYGYT
>TRBV2
ASSAFTGLYSPLH
>TRBV6-2/TRBV6-3
ASSSSGTVLGSPLH